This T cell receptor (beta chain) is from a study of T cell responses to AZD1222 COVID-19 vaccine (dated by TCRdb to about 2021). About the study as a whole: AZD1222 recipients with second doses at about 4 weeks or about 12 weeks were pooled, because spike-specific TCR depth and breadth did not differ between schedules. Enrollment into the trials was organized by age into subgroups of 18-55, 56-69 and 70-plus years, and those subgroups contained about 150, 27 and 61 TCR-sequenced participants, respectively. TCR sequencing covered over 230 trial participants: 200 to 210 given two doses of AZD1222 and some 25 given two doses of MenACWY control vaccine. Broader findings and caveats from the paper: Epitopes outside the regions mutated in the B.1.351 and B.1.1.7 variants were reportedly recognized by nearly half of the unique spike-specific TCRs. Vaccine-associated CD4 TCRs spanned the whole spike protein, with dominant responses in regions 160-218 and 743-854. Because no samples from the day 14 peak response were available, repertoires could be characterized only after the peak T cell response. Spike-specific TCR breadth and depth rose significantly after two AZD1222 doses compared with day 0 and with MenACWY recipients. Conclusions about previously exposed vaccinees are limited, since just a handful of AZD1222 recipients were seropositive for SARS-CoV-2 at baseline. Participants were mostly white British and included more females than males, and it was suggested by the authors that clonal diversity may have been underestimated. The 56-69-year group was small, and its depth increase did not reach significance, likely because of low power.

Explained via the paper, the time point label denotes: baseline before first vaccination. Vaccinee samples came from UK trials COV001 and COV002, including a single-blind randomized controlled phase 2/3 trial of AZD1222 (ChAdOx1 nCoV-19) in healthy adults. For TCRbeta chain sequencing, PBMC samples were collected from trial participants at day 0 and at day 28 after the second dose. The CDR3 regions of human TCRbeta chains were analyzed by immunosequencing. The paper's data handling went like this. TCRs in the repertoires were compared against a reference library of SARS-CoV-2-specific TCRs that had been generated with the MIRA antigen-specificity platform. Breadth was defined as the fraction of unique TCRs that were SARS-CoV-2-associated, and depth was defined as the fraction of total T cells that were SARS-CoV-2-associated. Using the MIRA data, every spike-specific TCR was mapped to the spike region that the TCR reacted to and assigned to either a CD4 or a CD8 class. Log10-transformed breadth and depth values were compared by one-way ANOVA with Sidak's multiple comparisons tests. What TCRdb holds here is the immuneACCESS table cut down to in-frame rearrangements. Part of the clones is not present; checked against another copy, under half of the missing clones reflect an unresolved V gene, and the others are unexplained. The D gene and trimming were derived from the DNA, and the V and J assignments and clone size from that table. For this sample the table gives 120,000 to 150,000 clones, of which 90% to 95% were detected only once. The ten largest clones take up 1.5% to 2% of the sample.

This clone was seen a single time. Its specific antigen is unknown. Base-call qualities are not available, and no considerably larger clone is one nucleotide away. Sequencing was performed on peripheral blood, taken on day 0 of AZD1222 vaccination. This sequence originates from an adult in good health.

The DNA sequence follows: TGTGCCAGCAGCTTACTAGGTTCTGGAAACACCATATATTTT. The translation is CASSLLGSGNTIYF. The sequence is built from TRBV7-2 and TRBJ1-3, with no confident D gene call. From the germline V gene, CDR1 is SGHTA and CDR2 is FQGNSA. From the cysteine up to the phenylalanine, the CDR3 has a length of 14 residues. Only CDR3 DNA remains: 42 bases, in frame from the first base. Trimming costs V 2 bases and J 1 base, and their ends lie 6 bases apart.